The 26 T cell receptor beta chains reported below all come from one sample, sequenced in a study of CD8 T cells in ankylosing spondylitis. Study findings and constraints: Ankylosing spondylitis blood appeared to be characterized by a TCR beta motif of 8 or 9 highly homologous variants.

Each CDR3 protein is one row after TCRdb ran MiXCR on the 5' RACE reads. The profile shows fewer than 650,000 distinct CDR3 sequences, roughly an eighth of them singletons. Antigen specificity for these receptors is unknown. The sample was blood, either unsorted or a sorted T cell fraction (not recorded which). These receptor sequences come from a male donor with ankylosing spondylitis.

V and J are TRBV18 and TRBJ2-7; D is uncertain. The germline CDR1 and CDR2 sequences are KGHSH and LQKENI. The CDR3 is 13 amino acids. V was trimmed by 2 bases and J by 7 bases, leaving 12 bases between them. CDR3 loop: CASSPDAVREQYV. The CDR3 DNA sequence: TGTGCCAGCTCACCAGATGCCGTTCGTGAGCAGTACGTC.

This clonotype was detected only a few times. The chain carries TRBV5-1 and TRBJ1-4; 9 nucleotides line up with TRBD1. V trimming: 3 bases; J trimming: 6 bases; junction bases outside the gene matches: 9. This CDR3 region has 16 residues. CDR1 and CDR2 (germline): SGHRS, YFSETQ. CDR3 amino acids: CASSWGTGSADEKLFF. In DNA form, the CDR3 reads TGCGCCAGCAGCTGGGGGACAGGGAGTGCAGATGAAAAACTGTTTTTT.

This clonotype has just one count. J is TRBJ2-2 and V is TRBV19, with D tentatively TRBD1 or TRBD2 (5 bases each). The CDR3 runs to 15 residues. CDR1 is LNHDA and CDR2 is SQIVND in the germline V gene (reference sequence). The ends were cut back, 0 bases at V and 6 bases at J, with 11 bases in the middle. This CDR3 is CASSIDQRGPGELFF. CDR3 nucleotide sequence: TGTGCCAGTAGTATAGATCAACGGGGCCCCGGGGAGCTGTTTTTT. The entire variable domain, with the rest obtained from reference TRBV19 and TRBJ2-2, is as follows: DGGITQSPKYLFRKEGQNVTLSCEQNLNHDAMYWYRQDPGQGLRLIYYSQIVNDFQKGDIAEGYSVSREKKESFPLTVTSAQKNPTAFYLCASSIDQRGPGELFFGEGSRLTVL.

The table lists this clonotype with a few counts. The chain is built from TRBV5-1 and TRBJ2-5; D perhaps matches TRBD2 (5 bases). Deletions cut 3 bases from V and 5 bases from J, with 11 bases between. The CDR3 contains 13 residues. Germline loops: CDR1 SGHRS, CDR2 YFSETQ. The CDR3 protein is CASSSGRGETQYF. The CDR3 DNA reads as TGCGCCAGCAGCTCGGGAAGAGGGGAGACCCAGTACTTC.

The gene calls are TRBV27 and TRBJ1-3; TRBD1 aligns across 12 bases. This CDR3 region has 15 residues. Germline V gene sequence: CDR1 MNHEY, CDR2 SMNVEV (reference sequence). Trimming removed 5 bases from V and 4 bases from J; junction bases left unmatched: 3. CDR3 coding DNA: TGTGCCAGCAGTCCTGGGACAGGGGGCGGAAACACCATATATTTT. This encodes CASSPGTGGGNTIYF.

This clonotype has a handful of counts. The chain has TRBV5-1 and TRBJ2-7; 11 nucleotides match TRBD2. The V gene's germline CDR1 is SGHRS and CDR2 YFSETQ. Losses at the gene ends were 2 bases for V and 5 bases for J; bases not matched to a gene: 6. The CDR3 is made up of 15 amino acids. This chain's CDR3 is CASSFSSGRADEQYF. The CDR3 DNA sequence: TGCGCCAGCAGCTTTAGTAGCGGGAGGGCCGACGAGCAGTACTTC.

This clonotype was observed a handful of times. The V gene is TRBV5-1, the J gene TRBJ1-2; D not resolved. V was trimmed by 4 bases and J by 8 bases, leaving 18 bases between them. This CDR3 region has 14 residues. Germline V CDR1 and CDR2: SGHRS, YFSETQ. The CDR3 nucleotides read TGCGCCAGCAGCATAGACGCCCATAGCGTCGGCTACACCTTC. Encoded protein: CASSIDAHSVGYTF.

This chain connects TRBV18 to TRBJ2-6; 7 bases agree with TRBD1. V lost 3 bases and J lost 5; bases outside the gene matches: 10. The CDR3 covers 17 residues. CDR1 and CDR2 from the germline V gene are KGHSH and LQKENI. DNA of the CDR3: TGTGCCAGCTCACCGGGACAGCGAGACTCGAGGGCCAACGTCCTGACTTTC. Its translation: CASSPGQRDSRANVLTF.

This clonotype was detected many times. The CDR3 DNA reads as TGTGCCAGCAGTCTCCCAGGGGAGGACGGCACAGATACGCAGTATTTT. Translation gives CASSLPGEDGTDTQYF. The chain combines TRBV12-3 or TRBV12-4 with TRBJ2-3; D is perhaps TRBD1 or TRBD2 (6 bases each). The CDR3 has 16 residues. V was cut by 5 bases and J by 1 base, with 16 bases left in between.

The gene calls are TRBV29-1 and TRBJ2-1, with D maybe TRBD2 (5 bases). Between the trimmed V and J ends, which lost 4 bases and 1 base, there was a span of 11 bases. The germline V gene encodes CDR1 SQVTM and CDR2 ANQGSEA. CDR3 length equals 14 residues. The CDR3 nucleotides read TGCAGCGTTGTTCGGGAAGGTTCCTACAATGAGCAGTTCTTC. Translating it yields CSVVREGSYNEQFF.

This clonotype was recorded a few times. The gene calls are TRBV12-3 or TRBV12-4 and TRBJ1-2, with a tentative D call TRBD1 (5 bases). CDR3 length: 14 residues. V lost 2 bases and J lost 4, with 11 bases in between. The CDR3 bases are TGTGCCAGCAGTTTAATTCAGGGTGCCTATGGCTACACCTTC. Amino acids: CASSLIQGAYGYTF.

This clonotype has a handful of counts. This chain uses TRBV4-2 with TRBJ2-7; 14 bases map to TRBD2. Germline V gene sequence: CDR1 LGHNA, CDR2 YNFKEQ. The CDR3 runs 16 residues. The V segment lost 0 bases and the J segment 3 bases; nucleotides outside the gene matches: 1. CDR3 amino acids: CASSQEGLAGVYEQYF. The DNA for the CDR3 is TGTGCCAGCAGCCAAGAGGGACTAGCGGGAGTCTACGAGCAGTACTTC.

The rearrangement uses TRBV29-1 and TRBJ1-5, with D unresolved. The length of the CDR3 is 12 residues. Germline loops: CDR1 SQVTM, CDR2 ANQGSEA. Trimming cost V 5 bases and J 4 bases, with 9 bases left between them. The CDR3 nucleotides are TGCAGCGTTAGGGAAGTTAATCAGCCCCAGCATTTT. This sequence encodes CSVREVNQPQHF.

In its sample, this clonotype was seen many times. CDR3: CASSPPPRDRAFNEQFF. In DNA form, the CDR3 reads TGTGCCAGCAGCCCGCCCCCTCGGGACAGGGCGTTCAATGAGCAGTTCTTC. The rearrangement joins TRBV7-9 to TRBJ2-1; 9 bases are a match to TRBD1. V shed 5 bases, J shed 6 bases, and the junction held 14 bases outside the gene matches. The CDR3 runs to 17 residues. CDR1 is SEHNR, CDR2 FQNEAQ, per germline (reference sequence).

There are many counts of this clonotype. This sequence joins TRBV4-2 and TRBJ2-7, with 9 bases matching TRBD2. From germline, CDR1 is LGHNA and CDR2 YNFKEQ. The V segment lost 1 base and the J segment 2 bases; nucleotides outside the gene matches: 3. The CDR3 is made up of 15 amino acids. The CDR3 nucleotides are TGTGCCAGCAGCCAAGCAGGCGGGAGGGCCTACGAGCAGTACTTC. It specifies CASSQAGGRAYEQYF.

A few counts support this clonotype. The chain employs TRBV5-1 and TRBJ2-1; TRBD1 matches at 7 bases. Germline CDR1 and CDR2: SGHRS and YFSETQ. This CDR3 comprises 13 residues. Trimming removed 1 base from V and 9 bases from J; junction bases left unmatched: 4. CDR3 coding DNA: TGCGCCAGCAGCTTGCCGACAGGGCTTGAGCAGTTCTTC. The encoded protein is CASSLPTGLEQFF.

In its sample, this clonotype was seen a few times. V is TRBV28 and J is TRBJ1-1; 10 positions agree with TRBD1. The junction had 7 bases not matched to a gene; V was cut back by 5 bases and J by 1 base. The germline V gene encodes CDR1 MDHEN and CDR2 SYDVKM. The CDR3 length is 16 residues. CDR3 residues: CASSPRTGGGNTEAFF. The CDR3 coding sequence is TGTGCCAGCAGTCCCCGGACAGGGGGTGGGAACACTGAAGCTTTCTTT.

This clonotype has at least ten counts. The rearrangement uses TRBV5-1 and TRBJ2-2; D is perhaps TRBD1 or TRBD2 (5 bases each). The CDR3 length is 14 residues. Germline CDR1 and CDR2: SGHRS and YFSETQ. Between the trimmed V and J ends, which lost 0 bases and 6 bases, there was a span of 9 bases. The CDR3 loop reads CASSLAGTSGELFF. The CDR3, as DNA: TGCGCCAGCAGCTTGGCCGGGACGTCCGGGGAGCTGTTTTTT.

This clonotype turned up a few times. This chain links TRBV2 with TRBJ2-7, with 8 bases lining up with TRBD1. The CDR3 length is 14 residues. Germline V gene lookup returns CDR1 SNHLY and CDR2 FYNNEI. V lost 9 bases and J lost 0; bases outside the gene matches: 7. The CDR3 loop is CASGDRPSSYEQYF. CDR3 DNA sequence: TGTGCCAGTGGGGACAGGCCTAGCTCCTACGAGCAGTACTTC.

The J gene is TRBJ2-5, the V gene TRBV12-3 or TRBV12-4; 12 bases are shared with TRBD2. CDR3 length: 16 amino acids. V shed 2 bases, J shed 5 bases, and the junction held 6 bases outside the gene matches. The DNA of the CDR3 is TGTGCCAGCAGTTTACCGACTAGCGGGAGATGGGAGACCCAGTACTTC. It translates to CASSLPTSGRWETQYF.

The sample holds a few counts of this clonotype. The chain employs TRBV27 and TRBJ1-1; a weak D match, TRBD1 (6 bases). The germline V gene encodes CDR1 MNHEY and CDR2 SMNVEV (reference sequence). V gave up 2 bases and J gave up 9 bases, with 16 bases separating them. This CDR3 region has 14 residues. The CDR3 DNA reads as TGTGCCAGCAGTTTACTACAAAGAGGACAGAAAGCTTTCTTT. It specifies CASSLLQRGQKAFF.

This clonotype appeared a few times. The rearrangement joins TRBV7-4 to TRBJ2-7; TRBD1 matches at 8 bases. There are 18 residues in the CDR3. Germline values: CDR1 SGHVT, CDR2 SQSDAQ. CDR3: CASSLQGDRQGISHEQYV. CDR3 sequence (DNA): TGTGCCAGCAGCTTACAGGGGGACAGACAGGGGATCTCCCACGAGCAGTACGTC.

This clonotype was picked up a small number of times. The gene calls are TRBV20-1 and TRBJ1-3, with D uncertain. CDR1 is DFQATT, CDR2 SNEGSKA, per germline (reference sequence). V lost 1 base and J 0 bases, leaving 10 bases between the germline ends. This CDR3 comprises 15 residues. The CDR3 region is CSARGRRASGNTIYF. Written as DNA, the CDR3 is TGCAGTGCTAGAGGGAGGAGGGCCTCTGGAAACACCATATATTTT.

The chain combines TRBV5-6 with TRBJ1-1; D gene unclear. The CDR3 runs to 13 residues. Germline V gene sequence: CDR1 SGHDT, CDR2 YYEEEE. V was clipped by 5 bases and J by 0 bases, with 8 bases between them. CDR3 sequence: CASSTTMNTEAFF. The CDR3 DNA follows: TGTGCCAGCAGTACTACGATGAACACTGAAGCTTTCTTT.

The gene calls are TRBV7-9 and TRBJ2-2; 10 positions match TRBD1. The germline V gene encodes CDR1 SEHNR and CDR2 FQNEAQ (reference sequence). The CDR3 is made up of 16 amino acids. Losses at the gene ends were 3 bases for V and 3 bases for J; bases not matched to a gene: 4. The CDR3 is CASSFRQGADTGELFF. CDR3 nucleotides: TGTGCCAGCAGCTTCCGACAGGGGGCGGACACCGGGGAGCTGTTTTTT.

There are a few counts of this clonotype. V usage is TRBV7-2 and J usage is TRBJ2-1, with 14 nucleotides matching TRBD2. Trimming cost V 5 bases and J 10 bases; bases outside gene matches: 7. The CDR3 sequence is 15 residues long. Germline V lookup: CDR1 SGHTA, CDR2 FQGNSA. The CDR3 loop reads CASSQGTSGRLEQFF. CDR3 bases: TGTGCCAGCAGCCAAGGGACTAGCGGGAGACTAGAGCAGTTCTTC.